Below, 5 T cell receptor beta chains from the same sample are listed, as sequenced in a study of control samples from healthy donors and cancer patients. The protocol was immunoSEQ multiplex PCR, while the TCRdb copy is restricted to in-frame clones and leaves out a portion. Altogether tens of thousands of clones are present, approximately 90% being singletons, with the ten largest covering roughly 0.9%. Sequencing used PBMCs. The receptors originated from a man aged 30-40 years with colorectal cancer.

The chain couples TRBV11-2 to TRBJ1-4; D gene uncertain. Trimming took off 0 bases at V and 10 bases at J, with 6 bases between the two ends. Germline V gene data show CDR1 as SGHAT and CDR2 as FQNNGV. The CDR3 length is 12 residues. The chain's CDR3 is CASSLEGLKLFF. Here the CDR3 DNA reads TGTGCCAGCAGCTTAGAGGGCCTAAAACTGTTTTTT.

In nucleotides, the CDR3 is TGTGCCAGCAGCTCAACAGGGGGCCAAGAGACCCAGTACTTC. This codes for CASSSTGGQETQYF. V usage is TRBV7-2 and J usage is TRBJ2-5, with TRBD1 matching over 8 bases. Trimming at V came to 4 bases and at J to 1 base, leaving 2 bases not matched to a gene. The V gene's germline CDR1 is SGHTA and CDR2 FQGNSA. CDR3 length: 14 residues.

This clone was detected only once. V is TRBV11-2 and J is TRBJ2-7; TRBD1 agrees at 7 bases. Germline V gives CDR1 SGHAT, CDR2 FQNNGV. The V and J ends lost 1 base and 4 bases, in that order; junction bases with no gene match: 4. This CDR3 has 14 amino acids. This chain's CDR3 is CASSLGNRGYEQYV. The CDR3 nucleotides are TGTGCCAGCAGCTTAGGAAACAGGGGATACGAGCAGTACGTC.

The rearrangement uses TRBV4-1 and TRBJ1-4; D remains ambiguous. V was shortened by 1 base and J by 6 bases, with 6 bases between the two germline ends. CDR1 is MGHRA and CDR2 is YSYEKL in the germline V gene. The CDR3 is 13 amino acids. The CDR3 loop reads CASSQVRYEKLFF. The DNA for the CDR3 is TGCGCCAGCAGCCAAGTACGGTATGAAAAACTGTTTTTT.

The chain carries TRBV14 and TRBJ1-2; 10 nucleotides match TRBD1. CDR1 and CDR2 (germline): SGHDN, FVKESK. V shed 1 base, J shed 6 bases, and the junction held 14 bases outside the gene matches. This CDR3 is built from 18 residues. DNA for the CDR3: TGTGCCAGCAGCCAAGGGGACGGGACAGGGGAAGATATCCATGGCTACACCTTC. Translated: CASSQGDGTGEDIHGYTF.